Listed below are T cell receptor beta chains from one sample, sequenced in a study of T cell responses to AZD1222 COVID-19 vaccine. Some clones are missing from TCRdb's copy, which holds only in-frame ones; the method was immunoSEQ multiplex PCR. The table includes approximately 110,000 clones, more than 70% detected once. The sample here was peripheral blood, taken 28 days after the second AZD1222 dose. The receptor source for this set is an adult who received the AZD1222 COVID-19 vaccine. Each CDR3 is given with its conserved first and last residue. The D gene is left open where the match is weak. The size of a clone is reported for some rows only, either as once, few or many, or as a class for expanded clones.

d_gene	v_gene	j_gene	abundance	CDR3nt	CDR3aa
.	TRBV12-3/TRBV12-4	TRBJ1-3	.	TGTGCCAGCAGCCCTCGAGACTCAGTATATTTT	CASSPRDSVYF
.	TRBV5-4	TRBJ1-4	.	TGTGCCAGCAGCTTGTCCCCAGGGGACGTTGAAAAACTGTTTTTT	CASSLSPGDVEKLFF
.	TRBV30	TRBJ1-2	.	TGTGCCTGGAGTGTTCAAGGCGAAGGGGGCTACACCTTC	CAWSVQGEGGYTF
.	TRBV27	TRBJ2-1	.	TGTGCCAGCAGTCTCACCTCGGGCGACTACAATGAGCAGTTCTTC	CASSLTSGDYNEQFF
.	TRBV5-5	TRBJ2-1	few	TGTGCCAGCAGCCCCCTTGGGGGCGAAAGCTACAATGAGCAGTTCTTC	CASSPLGGESYNEQFF
.	TRBV20-1	TRBJ2-7	few	TGCAGTGCTAGTGAAGGGGGATACGAGCAGTACTTC	CSASEGGYEQYF
TRBD1	TRBV2	TRBJ1-4	.	TGTGCCAGCAGTCCTCAGGGGGTCAATGAAAAACTGTTTTTT	CASSPQGVNEKLFF
.	TRBV10-3	TRBJ1-2	few	TGTGCCATCAGTGAGGTCTCGAGGGGACCGATCTATGGCTACACCTTC	CAISEVSRGPIYGYTF
.	TRBV6-5	TRBJ1-2	.	TGTGCCAGCAGTCCCCGGGCAGCTTTCTATGGCTACACCTTC	CASSPRAAFYGYTF
TRBD1	TRBV28	TRBJ1-5	.	TGTGCCAGCAAGGGACAGGGAAGCAATCAGCCCCAGCATTTT	CASKGQGSNQPQHF
TRBD2	TRBV7-2	TRBJ2-2	.	TGTGCCAGCAGGCCTCCCGGGGGGGCTATTGGGGAGCTGTTTTTT	CASRPPGGAIGELFF
.	TRBV7-6	TRBJ2-2	.	TGTGCCAGCAGCTTAGATCCAGGTCGTACCGGGGAGCTGTTTTTT	CASSLDPGRTGELFF
.	TRBV6-5	TRBJ1-5	once	TGTGCCAGCATATGGACAGACAGCAATCAGCCCCAGCATTTT	CASIWTDSNQPQHF
TRBD1	TRBV6-6	TRBJ1-5	.	TGTGCCAGCAGTTCCCAGGGGGATCAGCCCCAGCATTTT	CASSSQGDQPQHF
.	TRBV28	TRBJ1-5	.	TGTGCCAGCAGTTTAAGGGCACCTAGCAATCAGCCCCAGCATTTT	CASSLRAPSNQPQHF
.	TRBV6-5	TRBJ1-2	.	TGTGCCGTGGCCCCCGTCGACCTTAGGGGCTACACCTTC	CAVAPVDLRGYTF
.	TRBV29-1	TRBJ1-5	.	TGCAGCGTTGGTTCCAGCGGAAGGCCCCAGCATTTT	CSVGSSGRPQHF
.	TRBV4-2	TRBJ1-2	.	TGTGCCAGCAGCCAAGTCGTGGGGGGGGAGGGGATGGACTATGGCTACACCTTC	CASSQVVGGEGMDYGYTF
TRBD2	TRBV2	TRBJ2-3	.	TGTGCCAGCAGTGTGCGGGGGGCTCGCACAGATACGCAGTATTTT	CASSVRGARTDTQYF
.	TRBV7-2	TRBJ1-6	.	TGTGCCAGCAGCATCCGGAGGTTCGATAATTCACCCCTCCACTTT	CASSIRRFDNSPLHF
.	TRBV6-1	TRBJ2-7	.	TGTGCCAGCAGTGAACAGGGGAGCTACGAGCAGTACTTC	CASSEQGSYEQYF
TRBD2	TRBV19	TRBJ2-1	.	TGTGCCAGTCAAAGCGGGGGGCGCTCCTACAATGAGCAGTTCTTC	CASQSGGRSYNEQFF
.	TRBV4-2	TRBJ1-2	.	TGTGCCAGCAGCCAGGGGCGTGGTGGCTATGGCTACACCTTC	CASSQGRGGYGYTF
TRBD1	TRBV6-6	TRBJ1-6	.	TGTGCCAGCGGGACAGCCTATAATTCACCCCTCCACTTT	CASGTAYNSPLHF
TRBD2	TRBV9	TRBJ2-3	once	TGTGCCAGCAGCTTGCGGGGGGCGAACACAGATACGCAGTATTTT	CASSLRGANTDTQYF
.	TRBV7-9	TRBJ2-7	.	TGTGCCAGCACCGATGACACTTACGAGCAGTACTTC	CASTDDTYEQYF
.	TRBV19	TRBJ2-7	.	TGTGCCAGTAGTATGTTCGGGGCCGGGCCTCACGAGCAGTACTTC	CASSMFGAGPHEQYF
TRBD1	TRBV4-2	TRBJ1-5	.	TGTGCCAGCAGCCAAGCACAGGGGGACAATCAGCCCCAGCATTTT	CASSQAQGDNQPQHF